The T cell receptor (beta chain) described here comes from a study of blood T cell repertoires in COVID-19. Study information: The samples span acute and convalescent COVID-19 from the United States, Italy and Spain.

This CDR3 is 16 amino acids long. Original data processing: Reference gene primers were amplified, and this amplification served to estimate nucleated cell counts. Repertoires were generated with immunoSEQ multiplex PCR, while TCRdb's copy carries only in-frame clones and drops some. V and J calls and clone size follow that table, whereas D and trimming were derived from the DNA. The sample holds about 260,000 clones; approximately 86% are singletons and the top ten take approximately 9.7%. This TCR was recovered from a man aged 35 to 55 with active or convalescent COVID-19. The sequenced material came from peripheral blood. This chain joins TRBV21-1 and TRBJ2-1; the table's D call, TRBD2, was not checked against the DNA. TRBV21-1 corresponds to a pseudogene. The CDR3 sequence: CASSKGWGGSYNEQFF. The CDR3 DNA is TGTGCCAGCAGCAAAGGGTGGGGAGGCTCCTACAATGAGCAGTTCTTC.